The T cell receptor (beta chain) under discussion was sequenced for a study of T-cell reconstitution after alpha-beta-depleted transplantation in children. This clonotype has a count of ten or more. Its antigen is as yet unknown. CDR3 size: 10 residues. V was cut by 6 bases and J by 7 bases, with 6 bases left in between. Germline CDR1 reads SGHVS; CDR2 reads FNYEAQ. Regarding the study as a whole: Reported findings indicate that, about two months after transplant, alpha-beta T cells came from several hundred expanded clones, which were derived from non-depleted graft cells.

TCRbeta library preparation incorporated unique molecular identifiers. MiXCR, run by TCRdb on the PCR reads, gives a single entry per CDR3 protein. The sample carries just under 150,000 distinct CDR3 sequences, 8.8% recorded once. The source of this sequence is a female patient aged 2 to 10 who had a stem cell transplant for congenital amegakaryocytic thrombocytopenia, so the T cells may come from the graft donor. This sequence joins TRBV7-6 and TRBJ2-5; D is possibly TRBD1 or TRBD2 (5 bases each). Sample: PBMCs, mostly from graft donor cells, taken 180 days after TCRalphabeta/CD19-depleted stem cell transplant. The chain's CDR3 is CASRGTTQYF. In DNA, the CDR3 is TGTGCCAGCAGAGGGACGACCCAGTACTTC.